Below, 2 T cell receptor beta chains from the same sample are listed, as sequenced in a study of OX40 agonist ivuxolimab in advanced cancers. The method behind the library was the immunoSEQ multiplex PCR assay. This is the immuneACCESS table as TCRdb keeps it, with only in-frame sequences that have V and J called. A part of the clones is gone; compared with another copy, unresolved V genes explain less than half, and the rest is unexplained. This sample is represented by about 84,000 clones; approximately 89% of them were singletons. The ten largest clonotypes hold 0.19% of the sample. The sample here was CD4+ or CD8+ T cells sorted from blood, taken in a trial of the OX40 agonist ivuxolimab. The receptors originated from an adult with an advanced solid tumor such as melanoma, head and neck, liver or kidney cancer.

This chain joins TRBV5-4 and TRBJ2-3, with D possibly TRBD2 on 6 matching bases. Between the trimmed V and J ends, which lost 4 bases and 4 bases, there was a span of 16 bases. This CDR3 region has 15 residues. Germline assignment: CDR1 SGHNT and CDR2 YYREEE (reference sequence). CDR3 loop: CASSTTSGGADTQYF. CDR3 bases: TGTGCCAGCAGCACCACGTCAGGCGGGGCAGATACGCAGTATTTT. Full variable domain (rest looked up from reference TRBV5-4 and TRBJ2-3): ETGVTQSPTHLIKTRGQQVTLRCSSQSGHNTVSWYQQALGQGPQFIFQYYREEENGRGNFPPRFSGLQFPNYSSELNVNALELDDSALYLCASSTTSGGADTQYFGPGTRLTVL.

The CDR3 DNA reads TGTGCCTCCGAGGGCAGGGGAAGAGATACGCAGTATTTT. It encodes CASEGRGRDTQYF. This chain connects TRBV30 to TRBJ2-3, with a weak D call TRBD1 (6 bases). CDR1 and CDR2 from the germline V gene are GTSNPN and SVGIG (reference sequence). The CDR3 runs to 13 residues. V was clipped by 7 bases and J by 5 bases, with 16 bases between them.